One and the same sample provided the 12 T cell receptor beta chains below, sequenced in a study of CD8 T cells in Susac syndrome. RNA amounts of roughly 0.5 to 1 ug underwent reverse transcription with random hexamers. One entry per CDR3 protein, called by TCRdb with MiXCR from the immunoSEQ multiplex PCR reads. Seen here are around 180,000 distinct CDR3 sequences, about 95% observed once, and the top ten hold around 0.15%. Sequenced input: CD8+ T cells from PBMCs. The receptors shown here come from a human donor with multiple sclerosis.

This chain connects TRBV2 to TRBJ2-5; tentatively, D is TRBD2 (6 bases). The CDR3 is made up of 13 amino acids. V dropped 2 bases and J dropped 11 bases, with 15 bases sitting between them. CDR1 and CDR2 from the germline V gene are SNHLY and FYNNEI. The chain's CDR3 is CASSEFGGQRQYF. In DNA, the CDR3 is TGTGCCAGCAGTGAATTTGGAGGGCAGAGACAGTACTTC. Drawing the rest from reference TRBV2 and TRBJ2-5, the complete variable domain is EPEVTQTPSHQVTQMGQEVILRCVPISNHLYFYWYRQILGQKVEFLVSFYNNEISEKSEIFDDQFSVERPDGSNFTLKIRSTKLEDSAMYFCASSEFGGQRQYFGPGTRLLVL.

The rearrangement links TRBV9 to TRBJ2-7; weak D call: TRBD2 (5 bases). Germline lookup yields CDR1 SGDLS and CDR2 YYNGEE. V dropped 7 bases and J dropped 0 bases, with 11 bases sitting between them. The CDR3 runs to 13 residues. The CDR3 spells CASSSGSSYEQYF. The CDR3 DNA reads TGTGCCAGCTCCAGCGGAAGCTCCTACGAGCAGTACTTC.

This rearrangement joins TRBV29-1 to TRBJ2-7, with D unclear. This CDR3 contains 15 residues. V gave up 1 base and J gave up 0 bases, with 13 bases separating them. CDR1 and CDR2 (germline): SQVTM, ANQGSEA. CDR3 nucleotides: TGCAGCGTTGAAGTCCCCCAGGAAAGCTCCTACGAGCAGTACTTC. It is translated as CSVEVPQESSYEQYF.

The gene calls are TRBV7-9 and TRBJ1-2; 7 bases fit TRBD1. Trimming took 2 bases from V and 2 from J; bases not matched to a gene: 11. In germline, CDR1 is SEHNR, CDR2 FQNEAQ (reference sequence). The CDR3 covers 17 residues. The chain's CDR3 is CASSLSFGQDENYGYTF. The CDR3 nucleotides read TGTGCCAGCAGCTTAAGTTTTGGACAGGACGAAAACTATGGCTACACCTTC.

The V gene is TRBV5-4, the J gene TRBJ2-7; TRBD2 is a possible D gene (6 bases). V was trimmed by 4 bases and J by 3 bases, leaving 14 bases between them. The germline V gene encodes CDR1 SGHNT and CDR2 YYREEE (reference sequence). The CDR3 length is 14 residues. The CDR3 DNA follows: TGTGCCAGCAGCCTGGGAGGCCGCCTCTACGAGCAGTACTTC. It is translated as CASSLGGRLYEQYF. Based on the CDR3 plus reference TRBV5-4 and TRBJ2-7, the full variable domain is ETGVTQSPTHLIKTRGQQVTLRCSSQSGHNTVSWYQQALGQGPQFIFQYYREEENGRGNFPPRFSGLQFPNYSSELNVNALELDDSALYLCASSLGGRLYEQYFGPGTRLTVT.

This clonotype has only one observation. This chain joins TRBV15 and TRBJ2-3; D tentatively fits TRBD1 or TRBD2 (6 bases each). CDR1 LNHNV and CDR2 YYDKDF come from the germline V gene (reference sequence). The CDR3 runs to 13 residues. Between the trimmed V and J ends, which lost 11 bases and 1 base, there was a span of 13 bases. The CDR3 spells CALGGLGTDTQYF. The CDR3 DNA reads TGTGCCCTTGGGGGGCTCGGCACAGATACGCAGTATTTT.

The chain recombines TRBV4-1 with TRBJ2-7, with D tentatively TRBD2 (6 bases). V was shortened by 4 bases and J by 4 bases, with 17 bases between the two germline ends. Germline CDR1 reads MGHRA; CDR2 reads YSYEKL. The CDR3 is made up of 15 amino acids. The CDR3 is CASSPVEGGEYEQYF. The CDR3 DNA sequence: TGCGCCAGCAGCCCAGTAGAGGGCGGGGAGTACGAGCAGTACTTC.

This rearrangement joins TRBV29-1 to TRBJ2-7; possibly TRBD1 for D (6 bases). This CDR3 is 13 amino acids long. Trimming removed 4 bases at V and 3 bases at J, with 13 bases between. Per germline, CDR1 SQVTM and CDR2 ANQGSEA. This CDR3 is CSVVSGTYYEQYF. CDR3 sequence (DNA): TGCAGCGTTGTGTCAGGGACATACTACGAGCAGTACTTC.

This chain joins TRBV11-2 and TRBJ1-2, with D possibly TRBD1 on 6 matching bases. CDR1 and CDR2 from the germline V gene are SGHAT and FQNNGV. Between the trimmed V and J ends, which lost 3 bases and 4 bases, there was a span of 9 bases. The CDR3 is 13 amino acids. The CDR3 here is CASSLGATYGYTF. For the CDR3, the DNA is TGTGCCAGCAGCTTGGGGGCCACCTATGGCTACACCTTC.

This rearrangement joins TRBV9 to TRBJ2-7, with TRBD1 matching over 7 bases. The CDR3 covers 15 residues. V was clipped by 0 bases and J by 2 bases; unmatched bases: 5. In germline, CDR1 is SGDLS, CDR2 YYNGEE. The CDR3 sequence: CASSVGPGGTYEQYF. DNA for the CDR3: TGTGCCAGCAGCGTAGGTCCAGGGGGAACCTACGAGCAGTACTTC.

The CDR3, as DNA: TGCAGTGCTAGAGACAGGACGGGATCCCACTTT. This sequence encodes CSARDRTGSHF. The chain combines TRBV20-1 with TRBJ1-6; D is ambiguous. The CDR3 sequence is 11 residues long. The V end lost 0 bases, the J end lost 18 bases, and 12 bases lay between the germline ends. The germline CDR1 and CDR2 sequences are DFQATT and SNEGSKA (reference sequence).

V gene TRBV9 combines with J gene TRBJ2-7; TRBD1 matches at 7 bases. V was pared by 0 bases and J by 3 bases, with 9 bases of the junction left unmatched. The CDR3 is 16 amino acids. Germline V lookup: CDR1 SGDLS, CDR2 YYNGEE. The CDR3 DNA is TGTGCCAGCAGCGTAGAGGGGGCCGACGGAAGCTACGAGCAGTACTTC. Its protein product is CASSVEGADGSYEQYF.